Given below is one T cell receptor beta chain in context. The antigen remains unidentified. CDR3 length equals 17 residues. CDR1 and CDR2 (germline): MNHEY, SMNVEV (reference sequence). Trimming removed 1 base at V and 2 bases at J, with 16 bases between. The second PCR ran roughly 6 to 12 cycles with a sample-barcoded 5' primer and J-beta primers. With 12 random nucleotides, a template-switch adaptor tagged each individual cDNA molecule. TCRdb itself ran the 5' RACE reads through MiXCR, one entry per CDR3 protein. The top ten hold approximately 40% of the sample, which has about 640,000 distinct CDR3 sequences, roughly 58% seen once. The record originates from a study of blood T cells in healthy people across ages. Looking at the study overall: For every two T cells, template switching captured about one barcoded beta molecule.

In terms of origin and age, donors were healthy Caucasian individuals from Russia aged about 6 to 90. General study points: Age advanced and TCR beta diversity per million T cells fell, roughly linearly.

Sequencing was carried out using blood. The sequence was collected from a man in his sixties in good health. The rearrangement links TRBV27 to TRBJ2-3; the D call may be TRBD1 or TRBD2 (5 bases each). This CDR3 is CASSLLGVPTPTDTQYF. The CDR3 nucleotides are TGTGCCAGCAGTTTATTGGGGGTTCCGACCCCCACAGATACGCAGTATTTT.